The clone carrying this T cell receptor (beta chain) was seen a handful of times. Its cognate antigen is unknown. Diagnoses were established using clinical symptoms, serum thyroxine and TRAb, thyroid ultrasound and orbital computed tomography. The data stem from a study of T cells in Graves' hyperthyroidism and ophthalmopathy. Amplified TCR beta CDR3 regions derived from RNA transcripts. TCR CDR3 underwent first-round RT-PCR with the HTBI primer set. TCRdb passed the multiplex PCR reads through MiXCR, listing each CDR3 protein once. The profile covers over 350,000 distinct CDR3 sequences, with roughly 14% appearing a single time and around 14% taken by the ten largest. Trimming cost V 1 base and J 0 bases, with 6 bases left between them. CDR1 is KGHSH and CDR2 is LQKENI in the germline V gene. The CDR3 loop spans 15 amino acids. Study-wide results and caveats: Peripheral blood also featured most of the thyroid clonotypes expanded above 0.001.

The rearrangement joins TRBV18 to TRBJ2-2; possible D gene TRBD2, 5 bases. The receptor's source is a man aged 18-30 years with Graves' ophthalmopathy. The sequencing input was blood. CDR3 residues: CASSPLATNTGELFF. In DNA, the CDR3 is TGTGCCAGCTCACCACTAGCGACGAACACCGGGGAGCTGTTTTTT.